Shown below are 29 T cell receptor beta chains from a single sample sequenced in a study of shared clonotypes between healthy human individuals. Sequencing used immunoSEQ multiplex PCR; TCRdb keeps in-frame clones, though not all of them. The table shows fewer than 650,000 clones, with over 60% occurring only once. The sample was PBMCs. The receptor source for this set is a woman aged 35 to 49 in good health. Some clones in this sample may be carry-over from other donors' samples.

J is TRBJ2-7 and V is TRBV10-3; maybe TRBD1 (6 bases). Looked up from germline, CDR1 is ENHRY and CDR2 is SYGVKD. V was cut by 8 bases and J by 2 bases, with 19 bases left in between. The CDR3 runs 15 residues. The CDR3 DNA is TGTGCCATCTCTAGAACCGGGACACTAGCCTACGAGCAGTACTTC. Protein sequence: CAISRTGTLAYEQYF.

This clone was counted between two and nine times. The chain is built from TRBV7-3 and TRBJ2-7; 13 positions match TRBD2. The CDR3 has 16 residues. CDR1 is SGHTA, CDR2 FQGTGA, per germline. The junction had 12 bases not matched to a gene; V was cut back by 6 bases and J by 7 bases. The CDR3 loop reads CASSQRAGLAGVEQYF. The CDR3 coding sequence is TGTGCCAGCAGTCAACGAGCCGGACTAGCGGGAGTGGAGCAGTACTTC.

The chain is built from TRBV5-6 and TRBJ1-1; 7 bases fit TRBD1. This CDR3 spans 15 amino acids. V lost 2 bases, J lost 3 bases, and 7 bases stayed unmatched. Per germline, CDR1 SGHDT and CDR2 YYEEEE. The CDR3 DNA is TGTGCCAGCAGCTTACTCGACAGGGCGGACACTGAAGCTTTCTTT. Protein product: CASSLLDRADTEAFF.

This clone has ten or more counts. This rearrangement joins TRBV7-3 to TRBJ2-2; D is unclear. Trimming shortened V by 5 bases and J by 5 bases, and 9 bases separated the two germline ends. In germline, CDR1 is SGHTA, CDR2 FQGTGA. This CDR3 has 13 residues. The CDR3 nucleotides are TGTGCCAGCAGCCCAGACCGTACCGGGGAGCTGTTTTTT. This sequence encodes CASSPDRTGELFF.

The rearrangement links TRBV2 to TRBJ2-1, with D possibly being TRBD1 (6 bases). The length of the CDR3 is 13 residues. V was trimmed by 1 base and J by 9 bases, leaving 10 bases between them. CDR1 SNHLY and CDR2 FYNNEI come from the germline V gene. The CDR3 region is CASSEDREFEQFF. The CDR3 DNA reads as TGTGCCAGCAGTGAAGACAGGGAGTTTGAGCAGTTCTTC.

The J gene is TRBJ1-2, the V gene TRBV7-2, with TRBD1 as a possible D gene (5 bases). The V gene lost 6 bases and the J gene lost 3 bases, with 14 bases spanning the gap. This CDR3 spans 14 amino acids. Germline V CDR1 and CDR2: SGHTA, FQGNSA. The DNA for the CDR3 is TGTGCCAGCAGACTGACAGTGGGCGACTATGGCTACACCTTC. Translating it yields CASRLTVGDYGYTF.

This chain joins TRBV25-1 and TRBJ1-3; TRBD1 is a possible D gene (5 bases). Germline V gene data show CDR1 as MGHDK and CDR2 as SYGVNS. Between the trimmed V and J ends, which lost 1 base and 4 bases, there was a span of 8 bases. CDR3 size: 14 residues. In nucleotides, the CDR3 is TGTGCCAGCAGTGAATGGGCAGGGGGAAACACCATATATTTT. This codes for CASSEWAGGNTIYF.

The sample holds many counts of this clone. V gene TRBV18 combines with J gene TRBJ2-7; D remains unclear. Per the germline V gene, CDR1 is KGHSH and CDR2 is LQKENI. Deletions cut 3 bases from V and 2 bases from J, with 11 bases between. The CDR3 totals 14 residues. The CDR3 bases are TGTGCCAGCTCACCGGGAAGCGTTACCTACGAGCAGTACTTC. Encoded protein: CASSPGSVTYEQYF.

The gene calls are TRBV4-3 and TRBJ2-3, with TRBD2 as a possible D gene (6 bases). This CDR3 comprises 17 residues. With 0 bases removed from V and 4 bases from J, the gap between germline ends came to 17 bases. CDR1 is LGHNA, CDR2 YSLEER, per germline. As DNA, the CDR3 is TGCGCCAGCAGCCAAGATAGGATCGGGACTTCCCCAGATACGCAGTATTTT. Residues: CASSQDRIGTSPDTQYF.

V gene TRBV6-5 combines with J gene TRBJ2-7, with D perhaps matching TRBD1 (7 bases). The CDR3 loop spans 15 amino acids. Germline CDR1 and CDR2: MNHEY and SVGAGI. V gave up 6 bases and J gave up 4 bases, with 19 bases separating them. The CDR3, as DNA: TGTGCCAGCAGCCGACCCGGGGGACAGAGATACGAGCAGTACTTC. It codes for CASSRPGGQRYEQYF.

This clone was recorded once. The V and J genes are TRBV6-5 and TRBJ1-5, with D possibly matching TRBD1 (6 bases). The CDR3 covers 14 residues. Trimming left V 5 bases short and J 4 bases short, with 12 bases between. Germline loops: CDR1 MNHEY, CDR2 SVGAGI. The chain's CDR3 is CASSKRGGNQPQHF. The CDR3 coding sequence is TGTGCCAGCAGTAAACGAGGGGGGAATCAGCCCCAGCATTTT.

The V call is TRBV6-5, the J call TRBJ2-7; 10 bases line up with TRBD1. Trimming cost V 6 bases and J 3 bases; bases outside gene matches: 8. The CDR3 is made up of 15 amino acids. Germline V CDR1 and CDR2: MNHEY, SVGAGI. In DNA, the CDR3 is TGTGCCAGCAGCCGGGACAGGGGATCCCACTACGAGCAGTACTTC. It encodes CASSRDRGSHYEQYF.

The CDR3 nucleotides are TGCGCCAGCAGCAAAGGACAGTCTTACGAGCAGTACTTC. Its translation: CASSKGQSYEQYF. This sequence joins TRBV5-1 and TRBJ2-7; TRBD1 might be the D (6 bases). The V and J ends lost 4 bases and 4 bases respectively, with 12 bases between them. CDR3 length: 13 residues. From germline, CDR1 is SGHRS and CDR2 YFSETQ.

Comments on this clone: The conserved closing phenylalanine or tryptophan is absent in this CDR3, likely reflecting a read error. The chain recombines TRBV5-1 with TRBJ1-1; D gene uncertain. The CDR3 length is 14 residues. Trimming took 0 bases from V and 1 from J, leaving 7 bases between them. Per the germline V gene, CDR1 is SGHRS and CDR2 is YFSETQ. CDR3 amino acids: CASSLDSANTEAFL. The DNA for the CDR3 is TGCGCCAGCAGCTTGGATTCAGCGAACACTGAAGCTTTCCTT.

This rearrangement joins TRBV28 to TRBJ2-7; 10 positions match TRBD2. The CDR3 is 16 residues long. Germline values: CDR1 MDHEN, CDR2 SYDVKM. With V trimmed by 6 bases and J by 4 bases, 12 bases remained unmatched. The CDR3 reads CASSPSASGSRYEQYF. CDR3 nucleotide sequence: TGTGCCAGCAGCCCTTCCGCTAGCGGGAGTAGGTACGAGCAGTACTTC.

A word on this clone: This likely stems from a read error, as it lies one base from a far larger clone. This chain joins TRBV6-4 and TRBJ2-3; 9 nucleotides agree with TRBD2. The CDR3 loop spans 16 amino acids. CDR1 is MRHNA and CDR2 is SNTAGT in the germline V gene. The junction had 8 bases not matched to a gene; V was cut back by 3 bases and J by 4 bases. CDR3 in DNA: TGTGCCAGCAGTGATAATAGCGGGAGTAGTCCAGATACGCAGTATTTT. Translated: CASSDNSGSSPDTQYF.

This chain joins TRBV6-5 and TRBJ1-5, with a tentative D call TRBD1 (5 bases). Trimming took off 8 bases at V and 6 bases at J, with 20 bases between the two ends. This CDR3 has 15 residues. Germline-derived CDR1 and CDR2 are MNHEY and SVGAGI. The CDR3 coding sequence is TGTGCCAGCTCGCCAGGGACCTCCTTTCCTCAGCCCCAGCATTTT. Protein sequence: CASSPGTSFPQPQHF.

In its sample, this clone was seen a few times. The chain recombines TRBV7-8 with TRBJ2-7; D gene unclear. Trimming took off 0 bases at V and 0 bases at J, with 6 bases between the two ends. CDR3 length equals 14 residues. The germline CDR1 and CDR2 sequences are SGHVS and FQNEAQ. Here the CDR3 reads CASSLALSSYEQYF. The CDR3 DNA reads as TGTGCCAGCAGCTTAGCCCTAAGCTCCTACGAGCAGTACTTC.

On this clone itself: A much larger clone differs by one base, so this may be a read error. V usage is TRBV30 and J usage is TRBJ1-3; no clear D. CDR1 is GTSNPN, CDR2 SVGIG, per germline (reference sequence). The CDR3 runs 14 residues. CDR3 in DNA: TGTGCCTGGTTGAGGTCGCGCTCTGGAAACACCGTATATTTT. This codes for CAWLRSRSGNTVYF.

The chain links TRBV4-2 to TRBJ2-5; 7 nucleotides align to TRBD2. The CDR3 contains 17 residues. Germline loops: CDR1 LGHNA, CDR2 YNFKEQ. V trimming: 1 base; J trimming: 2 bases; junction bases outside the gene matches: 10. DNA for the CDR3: TGTGCCAGCAGCCAAGCCACACTAGCGCCCGGGCAAGAGACCCAGTACTTC. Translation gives CASSQATLAPGQETQYF.

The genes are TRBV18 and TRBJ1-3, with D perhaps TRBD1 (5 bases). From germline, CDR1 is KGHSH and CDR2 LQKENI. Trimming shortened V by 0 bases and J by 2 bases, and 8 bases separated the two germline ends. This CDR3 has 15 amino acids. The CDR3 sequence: CASSPPTRAGNTIYF. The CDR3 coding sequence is TGTGCCAGCTCACCACCAACCAGGGCTGGAAACACCATATATTTT.

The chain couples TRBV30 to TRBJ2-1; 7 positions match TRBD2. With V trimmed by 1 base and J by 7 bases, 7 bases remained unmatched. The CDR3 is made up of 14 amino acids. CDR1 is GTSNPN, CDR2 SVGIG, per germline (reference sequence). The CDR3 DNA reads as TGTGCCTGGAGTGGGGGAGGGGCGTGGAATGAGCAGTTCTTC. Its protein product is CAWSGGGAWNEQFF.

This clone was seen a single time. The CDR3 protein is CAIRRDTPPYEQYF. CDR3 DNA sequence: TGTGCCATTCGCCGGGACACCCCTCCCTACGAGCAGTACTTC. This chain links TRBV6-5 with TRBJ2-7; TRBD1 might be the D (6 bases). Trimming shortened V by 10 bases and J by 2 bases, and 18 bases separated the two germline ends. The CDR3 extends over 14 amino acids. Germline CDR1 and CDR2: MNHEY and SVGAGI.

The CDR3 loop is CASSVPAGSRYEQYF. The CDR3 coding sequence is TGTGCCAGCAGCGTACCAGCGGGAAGCCGATACGAGCAGTACTTC. This chain joins TRBV11-2 and TRBJ2-7; TRBD2 matches 7 bases. Germline V lookup: CDR1 SGHAT, CDR2 FQNNGV. The CDR3 covers 15 residues. Trimming cost V 5 bases and J 4 bases; bases outside gene matches: 11. Full variable domain (remainder filled in from reference TRBV11-2 and TRBJ2-7): EAGVAQSPRYKIIEKRQSVAFWCNPISGHATLYWYQQILGQGPKLLIQFQNNGVVDDSQLPKDRFSAERLKGVDSTLKIQPAKLEDSAVYLCASSVPAGSRYEQYFGPGTRLTVT.

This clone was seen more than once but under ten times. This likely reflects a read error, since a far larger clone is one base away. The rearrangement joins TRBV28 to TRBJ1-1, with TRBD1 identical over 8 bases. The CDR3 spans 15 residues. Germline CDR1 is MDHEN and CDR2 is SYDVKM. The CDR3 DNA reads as TGTGCCAACAGTTTCAGGACAGGGTTGAACACTGAAGCTTTCTTT. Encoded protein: CANSFRTGLNTEAFF.

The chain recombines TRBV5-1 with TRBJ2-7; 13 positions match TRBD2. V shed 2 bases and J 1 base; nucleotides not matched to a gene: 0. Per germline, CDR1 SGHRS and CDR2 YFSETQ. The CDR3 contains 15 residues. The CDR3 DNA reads TGCGCCAGCAGCTTACTAGCGGGAGGGTCCTACGAGCAGTACTTC. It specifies CASSLLAGGSYEQYF.

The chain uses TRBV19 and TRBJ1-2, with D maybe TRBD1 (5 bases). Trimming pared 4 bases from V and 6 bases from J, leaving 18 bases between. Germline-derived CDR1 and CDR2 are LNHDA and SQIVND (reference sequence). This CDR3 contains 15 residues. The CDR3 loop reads CASSKSWAGADGYTF. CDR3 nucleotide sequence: TGTGCCAGTAGTAAGTCCTGGGCCGGGGCTGATGGCTACACCTTC. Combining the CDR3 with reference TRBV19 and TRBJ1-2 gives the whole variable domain DGGITQSPKYLFRKEGQNVTLSCEQNLNHDAMYWYRQDPGQGLRLIYYSQIVNDFQKGDIAEGYSVSREKKESFPLTVTSAQKNPTAFYLCASSKSWAGADGYTFGSGTRLTVV.

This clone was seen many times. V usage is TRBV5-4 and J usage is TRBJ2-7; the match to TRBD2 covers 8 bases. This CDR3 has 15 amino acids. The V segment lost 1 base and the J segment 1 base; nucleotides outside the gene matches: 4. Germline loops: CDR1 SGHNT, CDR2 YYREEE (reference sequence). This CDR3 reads CASSLSSGISYEQYF. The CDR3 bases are TGTGCCAGCAGCTTGAGTAGCGGGATTTCCTACGAGCAGTACTTC.

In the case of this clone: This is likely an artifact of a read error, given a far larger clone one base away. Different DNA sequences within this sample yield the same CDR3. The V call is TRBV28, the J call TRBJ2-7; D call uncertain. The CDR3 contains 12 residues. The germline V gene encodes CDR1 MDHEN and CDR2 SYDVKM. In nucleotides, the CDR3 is TGTGCCAGCAGTTTTCGTCGCTACGAACAGTACTTC. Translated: CASSFRRYEQYF.